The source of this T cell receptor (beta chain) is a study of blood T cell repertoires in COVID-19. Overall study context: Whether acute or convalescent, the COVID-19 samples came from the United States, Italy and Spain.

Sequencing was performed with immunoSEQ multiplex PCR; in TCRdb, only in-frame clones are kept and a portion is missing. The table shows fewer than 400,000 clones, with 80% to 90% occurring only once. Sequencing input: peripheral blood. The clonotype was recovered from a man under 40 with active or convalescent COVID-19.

Written as DNA, the CDR3 is TGTGCCAGCAGCTTGGTGTTTAGCGGAACCTACGAGCAGTACTTC. Translation: CASSLVFSGTYEQYF. This sequence joins TRBV5-6 and TRBJ2-7, with D possibly TRBD2 on 6 matching bases. V lost 0 bases and J lost 2, with 12 bases in between. Germline V gives CDR1 SGHDT, CDR2 YYEEEE. This CDR3 region has 15 residues.